This paragraph reports one T cell receptor beta chain. In the naive CD8 group, cells lacked CD45RO and were positively selected for CCR7, so terminally differentiated effector memory CD45RA+ cells were left out. Every donor was a Caucasian adult from Nashville, Tennessee. The sample originates from a study of shared clonotypes between healthy human individuals. Study-level background: Each donor's CD4 naive and CD4 memory cells filled three plates apiece, CD8 naive two, and CD8 memory one.

This CDR3 is built from 14 residues. Germline V gives CDR1 SEHNR, CDR2 FQNEAQ (reference sequence). The V end was cut by 3 bases, the J end by 4 bases, with 12 bases between. Researchers ran the assay at a deep level. Per sorted-subset replicate PCR, input was approximately 210 ng DNA, representing around 30,000 T cell genomes. This table comes from immunoSEQ multiplex PCR, and its TCRdb copy is limited to in-frame clones, with some not included. The top ten clones hold around 1.8% of a sample with more than 2 million clones, around 95% of them seen once. The rearrangement joins TRBV7-9 to TRBJ2-5; no firm D call. The sequenced material came from naive CD8+ T cells from PBMCs. This receptor was obtained from a man aged 18 to 30 in good health. Some clones in this sample may be carry-over from other donors' samples. The chain's CDR3 is CASSLVGLSETQYF. The CDR3 DNA sequence: TGTGCCAGCAGCTTGGTCGGGTTATCAGAGACCCAGTACTTC.